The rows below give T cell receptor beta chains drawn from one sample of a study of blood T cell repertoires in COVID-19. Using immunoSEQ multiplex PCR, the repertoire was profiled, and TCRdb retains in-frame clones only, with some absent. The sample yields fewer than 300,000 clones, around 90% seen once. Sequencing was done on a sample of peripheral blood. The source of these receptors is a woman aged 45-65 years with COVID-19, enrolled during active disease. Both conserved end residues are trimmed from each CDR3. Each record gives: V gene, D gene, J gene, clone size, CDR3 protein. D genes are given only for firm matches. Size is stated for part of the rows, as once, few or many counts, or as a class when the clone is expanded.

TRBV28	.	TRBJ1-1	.	ASSPQRIGTEAF
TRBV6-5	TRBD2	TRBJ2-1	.	ASRLAGGIYNEQF
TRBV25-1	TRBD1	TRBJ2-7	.	ASSRGTGGSYEQY
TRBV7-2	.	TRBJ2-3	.	ASSLEYFLDTQY
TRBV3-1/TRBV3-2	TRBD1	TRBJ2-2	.	ASRRKTGGVKTGELF
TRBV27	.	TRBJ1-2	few	ASSPRPTGNYGYT
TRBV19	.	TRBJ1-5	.	ASSISQGLGNQPQH
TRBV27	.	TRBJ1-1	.	ASSRVNRAVNTEAF
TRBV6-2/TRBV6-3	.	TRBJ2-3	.	ASSRGERYTDTQY
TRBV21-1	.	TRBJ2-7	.	ASSKERLALSYEQY
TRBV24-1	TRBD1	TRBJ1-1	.	ATSDLRKDRARTEAF
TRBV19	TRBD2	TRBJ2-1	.	ASRTRWTSGVNEQF
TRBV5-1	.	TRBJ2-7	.	ASRGSSYEQY
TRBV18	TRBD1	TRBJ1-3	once	ASSPGTGPVSGNTIY
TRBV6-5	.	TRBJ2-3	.	ASSRDFRADTQY
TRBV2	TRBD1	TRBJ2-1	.	ASSATGDLYNEQF
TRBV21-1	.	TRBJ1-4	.	ASRKKQGLAEKLF
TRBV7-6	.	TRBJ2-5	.	ASSLDSGNQETQY
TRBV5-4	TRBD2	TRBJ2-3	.	ASSLGLVEVTQY
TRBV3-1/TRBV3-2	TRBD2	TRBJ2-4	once	ASSHSGRATNIQY
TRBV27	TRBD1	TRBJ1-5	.	ASRGGTGGQPQH
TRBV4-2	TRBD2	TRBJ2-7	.	ASSLLPGLAGGPSSYEQY
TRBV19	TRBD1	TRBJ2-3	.	ASSIGDRLTDTQY
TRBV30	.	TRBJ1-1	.	AWNSRGDTEAF
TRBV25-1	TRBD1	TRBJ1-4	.	ASSDTGAREKLF